This passage covers 18 T cell receptor beta chains from one sample sequenced in a study of circulating CD8 cells and anti-PD-1 response in melanoma. TCR libraries were prepared from roughly 14 ng of total RNA with the QIAseq Immune Repertoire TCR panel. MiXCR, applied by TCRdb to the reads, yields one record per CDR3 protein. The repertoire holds about 450 distinct CDR3 sequences, about 6.8% seen once, with 15% to 25% in the top ten. Four subsets defined by PD-1 and/or TIGIT were sorted from live CD3+CD8+TCRalphabeta+ cells. Here the sequenced sample was CD8+ T cells from PBMCs, taken at baseline or after one month of anti-PD-1 therapy (not recorded which). The receptors originated from a human donor with melanoma.

This clonotype is medium-sized (0.01 to 0.1%) in the sample. The chain recombines TRBV19 with TRBJ2-7; a weak D match, TRBD2 (6 bases). This CDR3 has 13 amino acids. Per germline, CDR1 LNHDA and CDR2 SQIVND (reference sequence). Trimming took 6 bases from V and 1 from J, leaving 10 bases between them. The CDR3 DNA reads TGTGCCAGTAGCCCCGGGAGTTCCTACGAGCAGTACTTC. Its translation is CASSPGSSYEQYF.

By its share, this clonotype is large. The V and J genes are TRBV5-8 and TRBJ2-1; D is ambiguous. The CDR3 consists of 13 residues. The germline gives CDR1 SGHTS, CDR2 YDEGEE. The V and J ends lost 0 bases and 8 bases respectively, with 9 bases between them. Written as DNA, the CDR3 is TGTGCCAGCAGCTTGGCCATGCGCGATGAGCAGTTCTTC. Encoded protein: CASSLAMRDEQFF.

This clonotype is categorized as large. The rearrangement uses TRBV29-1 and TRBJ1-2; D is possibly TRBD1 (6 bases). The CDR3 has 13 amino acids. Germline-derived CDR1 and CDR2 are SQVTM and ANQGSEA. The ends were cut back, 3 bases at V and 8 bases at J, with 16 bases in the middle. Here the CDR3 reads CSVEARDTGGYTF. DNA for the CDR3: TGCAGCGTTGAGGCCAGGGACACGGGGGGCTACACCTTC.

By frequency in the sample, this clonotype is large (0.1 to 1%). This sequence joins TRBV19 and TRBJ2-7, with 13 bases identical to TRBD2. Germline CDR1 is LNHDA and CDR2 is SQIVND (reference sequence). This CDR3 comprises 15 residues. The V and J ends lost 5 bases and 3 bases, in that order; junction bases with no gene match: 4. This CDR3 reads CASSWGLAGIYEQYF. CDR3 DNA sequence: TGTGCCAGTAGTTGGGGACTAGCGGGGATCTACGAGCAGTACTTC.

This clonotype was observed once. J is TRBJ2-3 and V is TRBV7-2; D gene ambiguous. This CDR3 has 13 amino acids. Trimming took off 8 bases at V and 0 bases at J, with 9 bases between the two ends. From germline, CDR1 is SGHTA and CDR2 FQGNSA. In DNA, the CDR3 is TGTGCCAGCTCCTCGGATAGCACAGATACGCAGTATTTT. Translation gives CASSSDSTDTQYF.

By share of the sample, this clonotype is large. The chain couples TRBV28 to TRBJ2-2, with D unclear. This CDR3 comprises 14 residues. V dropped 3 bases and J dropped 6 bases, with 11 bases sitting between them. Germline V CDR1 and CDR2: MDHEN, SYDVKM. The CDR3 region has the DNA TGTGCCAGCAGTTTTTTGTCCGGTCCCGGGGAGCTGTTTTTT. It translates to CASSFLSGPGELFF.

This clonotype rates as large (0.1 to 1%). V and J are TRBV28 and TRBJ2-1; 16 bases fit TRBD2. This CDR3 spans 19 amino acids. From germline, CDR1 is MDHEN and CDR2 SYDVKM. J gave up 8 bases and V 2 bases, and 12 bases lay outside the gene matches. CDR3 coding DNA: TGTGCCAGCAGTTTACCAACCGGGACTAGCGGGAGGGTTAGGGATGAGCAGTTCTTC. Encoded protein: CASSLPTGTSGRVRDEQFF.

The chain couples TRBV19 to TRBJ2-1, with D perhaps TRBD2 (6 bases). The germline gives CDR1 LNHDA, CDR2 SQIVND (reference sequence). The V and J ends lost 4 bases and 7 bases respectively, with 11 bases between them. The CDR3 spans 13 residues. The CDR3 coding sequence is TGTGCCAGTAGTAGCGGGGACCTTAATGAGCAGTTCTTC. Its translation is CASSSGDLNEQFF.

By frequency in the sample, this clonotype is medium-sized. V is TRBV19 and J is TRBJ1-5; perhaps TRBD1 as D (6 bases). The V and J ends lost 3 bases and 2 bases respectively, with 11 bases between them. Germline CDR1 and CDR2: LNHDA and SQIVND (reference sequence). The length of the CDR3 is 15 residues. The DNA for the CDR3 is TGTGCCAGTAGTATCGTGGCAGGGGGCAATCAGCCCCAGCATTTT. It encodes CASSIVAGGNQPQHF.

This clonotype is categorized as large (0.1 to 1%). The chain recombines TRBV9 with TRBJ2-1, with D possibly being TRBD2 (6 bases). The germline CDR1 and CDR2 sequences are SGDLS and YYNGEE. V lost 3 bases and J lost 10, with 11 bases in between. This CDR3 contains 12 residues. For the CDR3, the DNA is TGTGCCAGCAGCGAGACGCTAGCGGAGCAGTTCTTC. Protein: CASSETLAEQFF.

Judged by abundance, this clonotype is large (0.1 to 1%). V and J are TRBV28 and TRBJ2-7; 7 bases fit TRBD2. J was trimmed by 4 bases and V by 4 bases; bases with no gene match: 10. CDR1 is MDHEN and CDR2 is SYDVKM in the germline V gene. The CDR3 covers 15 residues. CDR3 residues: CASSSSWRETYEQYF. CDR3 sequence (DNA): TGTGCCAGCAGTTCCTCCTGGCGGGAGACGTACGAGCAGTACTTC. The full variable domain, rest sourced from reference TRBV28 and TRBJ2-7, is DVKVTQSSRYLVKRTGEKVFLECVQDMDHENMFWYRQDPGLGLRLIYFSYDVKMKEKGDIPEGYSVSREKKERFSLILESASTNQTSMYLCASSSSWRETYEQYFGPGTRLTVT.

This clonotype ranks as medium-sized. The chain is built from TRBV7-6 and TRBJ2-7; D possibly uses TRBD1 or TRBD2 (5 bases each). The V end lost 5 bases, the J end lost 2 bases, and 13 bases lay between the germline ends. CDR1 is SGHVS and CDR2 is FNYEAQ in the germline V gene. The CDR3 is 14 amino acids. CDR3 DNA sequence: TGTGCCAGCAGCAACCGGGACGGAGCCTACGAGCAGTACTTC. The encoded protein is CASSNRDGAYEQYF.

By share of the sample, this clonotype is large. CDR3 in amino acids: CASRGNRGRTAKNIQYF. For the CDR3, the DNA is TGTGCCAGCAGGGGCAACAGGGGGCGTACGGCCAAAAACATTCAGTACTTC. This chain uses TRBV6-5 with TRBJ2-4, with 9 bases matching TRBD1. In germline, CDR1 is MNHEY, CDR2 SVGAGI. The CDR3 extends over 17 amino acids. V shed 6 bases and J 1 base; nucleotides not matched to a gene: 10.

The CDR3 bases are TGTGCCAGCAGCTTGGTGTCGACAGGACCGCATGGCTACACCTTC. The encoded protein is CASSLVSTGPHGYTF. The chain joins TRBV5-8 to TRBJ1-2, with a possible D match to TRBD1 (6 bases). CDR3 length: 15 amino acids. Trimming took 0 bases from V and 6 from J, leaving 15 bases between them. Germline CDR1 reads SGHTS; CDR2 reads YDEGEE.

Sample share makes this clonotype large. The chain links TRBV11-2 to TRBJ2-2; 7 bases fit TRBD1. The germline CDR1 and CDR2 sequences are SGHAT and FQNNGV. Trimming took 5 bases from V and 6 from J; bases not matched to a gene: 9. The CDR3 is 15 residues long. The CDR3 is CASSHPPGGSGELFF. The CDR3 bases are TGTGCCAGCAGCCATCCTCCAGGGGGATCCGGGGAGCTGTTTTTT.

Judged by abundance, this clonotype is medium-sized. The genes are TRBV20-1 and TRBJ2-1; 8 bases line up with TRBD2. Trimming removed 2 bases from V and 9 bases from J; junction bases left unmatched: 9. The CDR3 runs to 14 residues. The germline gives CDR1 DFQATT, CDR2 SNEGSKA (reference sequence). CDR3 sequence (DNA): TGCAGTGCTAGAAGGGGACTAGATCTGGTTGAGCAGTTCTTC. Translated, it gives CSARRGLDLVEQFF.

This clonotype rates as large. The chain carries TRBV6-4 and TRBJ1-5; possible D gene TRBD1, 6 bases. Trimming removed 4 bases from V and 1 base from J, with 8 bases in between. In germline, CDR1 is MRHNA, CDR2 SNTAGT. The CDR3 totals 14 residues. CDR3 protein: CASSAGASNQPQHF. CDR3 coding DNA: TGTGCCAGCAGTGCAGGGGCCAGCAATCAGCCCCAGCATTTT.

This clonotype ranks as medium-sized. The chain couples TRBV19 to TRBJ2-7, with 9 bases identical to TRBD1. The germline V gene has CDR1 LNHDA and CDR2 SQIVND (reference sequence). The CDR3 has 14 residues. The V and J ends lost 5 bases and 2 bases, in that order; junction bases with no gene match: 4. The CDR3 reads CASSPGQGAYEQYF. CDR3 coding DNA: TGTGCCAGTAGTCCGGGACAGGGTGCCTACGAGCAGTACTTC.